The TCR beta chain under discussion was sequenced for a study of T cell repertoires in cytomegalovirus infection (dated by TCRdb to 2018 to 2020). With respect to the entire study: The peptide stimulations were aimed at well-studied HLA-B-restricted epitopes as well as recently identified HLA-C-restricted CMV epitopes, whose presentation resists viral immunomodulation. Donor HLA type was relevant to the analysis, as public TCR beta signatures indicated carriage of CMV infection together with the matching HLA type. Findings and caveats that apply to the study as a whole: The ex vivo response was dominated by HLA-C-restricted CMV-specific TCR beta clonotypes, and the single most frequent clonotype in two of eight donors was supplied by these HLA-C-restricted clonotypes. In both this cohort and an independent cohort of over 350 donors, the cumulative frequency of public TCR beta family members distinguished carriers of CMV infection plus the relevant HLA type.

This clonotype was seen many times. What antigen it recognizes has not been identified. The sample holds no much larger clone one base away, and base qualities are not on file. The run used an Illumina HiSeq 1500. Using fastp at Q25 and MiXCR, TCRdb reprocessed the public reads and kept productive beta chains. Records with the same CDR3 protein are collapsed into one entry carrying the most frequent genes and DNA. Recorded for this sample are more than 75,000 distinct CDR3 sequences; approximately 32% of them occurred a single time. 65% to 75% of the sample lies in the top ten. V is shortened by 3 bases, J by 2 bases, and the region joining them spans 14 bases. Inclusive of the bounding cysteine and phenylalanine, the CDR3 is 15 residues long. Of the read, only the CDR3 DNA is kept; its 45 bases are in frame from base 1. The germline V gene (reference sequence) gives CDR1 as DFQATT and CDR2 as SNEGSKA.

Read against the paper, the sample's treatment or condition label means: in vitro stimulation with specific CMV peptide epitopes to enrich CMV-specific T cells. Material: CD8+ T cells from cultured PBMCs, obtained from culture after CMV antigen stimulation. The sequence derives from a human donor in good health (CMV status not recorded). Some clones in this sample may be carry-over from other donors' samples. The rearranged chain carries TRBV20-1 and TRBJ1-5, with no confident D gene call. The DNA is TGCAGTGCTAGCCCTACAGCAATGGGCAATCAGCCCCAGCATTTT. It translates as CSASPTAMGNQPQHF.